Below, 25 T cell receptor beta chains from the same sample are listed, as sequenced in a study of spatial heterogeneity in lung cancer. Documented time point: sample taken at primary tumor resection. MiXCR, run by TCRdb on the 5' RACE reads, gives a single entry per CDR3 protein. The sample includes some 100,000 distinct CDR3 sequences, about 12% of them seen just once. The sequences come from PBMCs, collected at surgery. The receptors stem from a male donor with early-stage non-small cell lung cancer.

The chain carries TRBV5-6 and TRBJ2-2, with D unresolved. V shed 1 base and J shed 1 base, with 8 bases lying between them. CDR1 and CDR2 (germline): SGHDT, YYEEEE. CDR3 length: 15 residues. CDR3 amino acids: CASSLKAVNTGELFF. As DNA, the CDR3 is TGTGCCAGCAGCTTGAAGGCGGTGAACACCGGGGAGCTGTTTTTT.

This clonotype was counted many times. The J gene is TRBJ2-4, the V gene TRBV29-1; TRBD1 might be the D (6 bases). CDR1 is SQVTM, CDR2 ANQGSEA, per germline. The CDR3 sequence is 12 residues long. V lost 6 bases and J 7 bases, leaving 13 bases between the germline ends. CDR3 sequence: CSVERDKNIQYF. CDR3 coding DNA: TGCAGCGTCGAACGGGACAAGAACATTCAGTACTTC.

The gene calls are TRBV7-2 and TRBJ2-2, with 7 bases lining up with TRBD2. V shed 2 bases and J 4 bases; nucleotides not matched to a gene: 4. CDR3 length: 15 residues. Germline V gene lookup returns CDR1 SGHTA and CDR2 FQGNSA. The CDR3 sequence: CASSLILAATGELFF. Here the CDR3 DNA reads TGTGCCAGCAGCTTAATCCTAGCGGCCACCGGGGAGCTGTTTTTT.

This clonotype has a handful of counts. The chain couples TRBV6-2 or TRBV6-3 to TRBJ2-3; 7 nucleotides align to TRBD2. CDR1 and CDR2 from the germline V gene are MNHEY and SVGEGT. The CDR3 has 16 residues. The trim removed 8 bases at V and 3 bases at J, leaving 14 bases unmatched. CDR3 bases: TGTGCCAGCGTCGCGAGGGGCGGGAGTTGGACAGATACGCAGTATTTT. Protein: CASVARGGSWTDTQYF.

This clonotype was seen repeatedly, ten times or more. This chain uses TRBV28 with TRBJ2-1, with a weak D call TRBD1 (5 bases). V was shortened by 3 bases and J by 4 bases, with 13 bases between the two germline ends. The CDR3 loop spans 15 amino acids. The germline gives CDR1 MDHEN, CDR2 SYDVKM. The CDR3 nucleotides are TGTGCCAGCAGTTTTAGGGGCGTGGTTTACAATGAGCAGTTCTTC. It yields the protein CASSFRGVVYNEQFF.

The chain joins TRBV28 to TRBJ2-1, with 9 positions matching TRBD2. The V and J ends lost 3 bases and 8 bases, in that order; junction bases with no gene match: 5. The germline V gene encodes CDR1 MDHEN and CDR2 SYDVKM. This CDR3 contains 14 residues. CDR3 protein: CASSLLAGRDEQFF. The CDR3 nucleotides are TGTGCCAGCAGTTTGCTAGCGGGACGGGATGAGCAGTTCTTC.

This clonotype turned up a few times. The rearrangement uses TRBV29-1 and TRBJ1-2, with 9 positions matching TRBD1. The V and J ends lost 6 bases and 3 bases, in that order; junction bases with no gene match: 5. Germline loops: CDR1 SQVTM, CDR2 ANQGSEA. The CDR3 runs 13 residues. CDR3 amino acids: CSVQGALHYGYTF. The DNA for the CDR3 is TGCAGCGTACAGGGGGCGCTTCACTATGGCTACACCTTC.

This clonotype was counted only a few times. This rearrangement joins TRBV28 to TRBJ2-7; D may be TRBD2 (6 bases). Germline V gene data show CDR1 as MDHEN and CDR2 as SYDVKM. This CDR3 has 15 residues. The V end was cut by 3 bases, the J end by 3 bases, with 15 bases between. CDR3 sequence reads: CASSFGGSVSYEQYF. DNA of the CDR3: TGTGCCAGCAGTTTCGGGGGTAGTGTAAGCTACGAGCAGTACTTC.

The chain links TRBV9 to TRBJ2-3, with D uncertain. CDR3 length: 15 amino acids. CDR1 is SGDLS and CDR2 is YYNGEE in the germline V gene. Trimming pared 1 base from V and 0 bases from J, leaving 9 bases between. Written as DNA, the CDR3 is TGTGCCAGCAGCGTAACAACAGCTAGCACAGATACGCAGTATTTT. Translation gives CASSVTTASTDTQYF. The whole variable domain, filled in from reference TRBV9 and TRBJ2-3, reads DSGVTQTPKHLITATGQRVTLRCSPRSGDLSVYWYQQSLDQGLQFLIQYYNGEERAKGNILERFSAQQFPDLHSELNLSSLELGDSALYFCASSVTTASTDTQYFGPGTRLTVL.

CDR3 protein: CASSYDGGGYEQYF. In nucleotides, the CDR3 is TGTGCCAGCAGTTACGACGGCGGGGGCTACGAGCAGTACTTC. The V gene is TRBV6-6, the J gene TRBJ2-7; 7 bases map to TRBD2. This CDR3 has 14 amino acids. Per the germline V gene, CDR1 is MNHNY and CDR2 is SVGAGI (reference sequence). Trimming cost V 2 bases and J 3 bases; bases outside gene matches: 4.

This clonotype was found a few times. V gene TRBV6-2 or TRBV6-3 combines with J gene TRBJ2-1, with D perhaps being TRBD1 or TRBD2 (5 bases each). There are 14 residues in the CDR3. Per germline, CDR1 MNHEY and CDR2 SVGEGT. V was clipped by 8 bases and J by 3 bases, with 14 bases between them. The CDR3 nucleotides read TGTGCCAGCTCAGACGGGGCTGGCTACAATGAGCAGTTCTTC. It specifies CASSDGAGYNEQFF.

The rearrangement links TRBV28 to TRBJ2-5; TRBD2 matches 7 bases. Germline-derived CDR1 and CDR2 are MDHEN and SYDVKM. This CDR3 has 15 amino acids. V was pared by 6 bases and J by 7 bases, with 14 bases of the junction left unmatched. CDR3 DNA: TGTGCCAGCAGGAGCCCCGGGGGAGGGGTAGTGACCCAGTACTTC. Protein sequence: CASRSPGGGVVTQYF.

This clonotype was picked up a small number of times. The chain has TRBV6-6 and TRBJ2-1; D not certain. Looked up from germline, CDR1 is MNHNY and CDR2 is SVGAGI (reference sequence). This CDR3 region has 15 residues. V was cut by 5 bases and J by 1 base, with 12 bases left in between. CDR3 in DNA: TGTGCCAGCAGTCCGTGGCAGCCTTCCTACAATGAGCAGTTCTTC. It codes for CASSPWQPSYNEQFF.

This clonotype turned up a few times. The chain employs TRBV6-2 or TRBV6-3 and TRBJ2-5, with D perhaps TRBD2 (6 bases). Germline loops: CDR1 MNHEY, CDR2 SVGEGT. V was clipped by 3 bases and J by 2 bases, with 13 bases between them. The CDR3 runs 15 residues. The chain's CDR3 is CASSYHLANQETQYF. The CDR3 DNA follows: TGTGCCAGCAGTTATCACCTAGCGAATCAAGAGACCCAGTACTTC.

This clonotype came up a few times. The genes are TRBV24-1 and TRBJ2-1, with TRBD2 as a possible D gene (6 bases). Trimming shortened V by 10 bases and J by 9 bases, and 15 bases separated the two germline ends. The V gene's germline CDR1 is KGHDR and CDR2 SFDVKD. The length of the CDR3 is 12 residues. CDR3 loop: CATRGTRGEQFF. CDR3 coding DNA: TGTGCCACTCGCGGGACCCGGGGTGAGCAGTTCTTC.

This clonotype was counted many times. This chain uses TRBV29-1 with TRBJ1-1; 9 nucleotides align to TRBD1. Germline assignment: CDR1 SQVTM and CDR2 ANQGSEA. The CDR3 has 16 residues. The V and J ends lost 5 bases and 4 bases, in that order; junction bases with no gene match: 14. DNA of the CDR3: TGCAGCGTTCGCACCGCACCGGGACAGGGTACCACTGAAGCTTTCTTT. Encoded protein: CSVRTAPGQGTTEAFF.

This clonotype has a handful of counts. This chain uses TRBV28 with TRBJ1-2; perhaps TRBD1 as D (5 bases). V gave up 5 bases and J gave up 2 bases, with 15 bases separating them. Germline CDR1 reads MDHEN; CDR2 reads SYDVKM. The CDR3 extends over 15 amino acids. CDR3 loop: CASSRDGTVNYGYTF. CDR3 nucleotides: TGTGCCAGCAGTCGCGACGGGACGGTAAACTATGGCTACACCTTC.

Here the CDR3 DNA reads TGTGCCAGCAGGTCGACTAGCGGAGATACGCAGTATTTT. Encoded protein: CASRSTSGDTQYF. The chain carries TRBV2 and TRBJ2-3, with 9 bases lining up with TRBD2. The CDR3 sequence is 13 residues long. The germline V gene encodes CDR1 SNHLY and CDR2 FYNNEI. The V segment lost 6 bases and the J segment 5 bases; nucleotides outside the gene matches: 3.

The table lists this clonotype with many counts. DNA for the CDR3: TGTGCCTGCCCCCGCAGGGGGGCGATCGGGGAGCTGTTTTTT. Translated: CACPRRGAIGELFF. V and J are TRBV30 and TRBJ2-2, with a tentative D call TRBD1 (7 bases). This CDR3 region has 14 residues. Germline loops: CDR1 GTSNPN, CDR2 SVGIG (reference sequence). Trimming stripped 6 bases from V and 7 bases from J, with 18 bases between.

This clonotype appeared a single time. V is TRBV6-5 and J is TRBJ1-2; D might be TRBD1 (5 bases). Germline V gene lookup returns CDR1 MNHEY and CDR2 SVGAGI. The CDR3 covers 14 residues. V lost 6 bases to trimming and J lost 6 bases, with 17 bases between them. CDR3 coding DNA: TGTGCCAGCAGAGAGGGACGGCGTTTCAATGGCTACACCTTC. It yields the protein CASREGRRFNGYTF.

This chain links TRBV6-4 with TRBJ2-3; perhaps TRBD2 as D (5 bases). Per the germline V gene, CDR1 is MRHNA and CDR2 is SNTAGT. Trimming cost V 3 bases and J 2 bases, with 6 bases left between them. The CDR3 covers 13 residues. The CDR3 spells CASSEEDTDTQYF. DNA for the CDR3: TGTGCCAGCAGTGAGGAGGACACAGATACGCAGTATTTT.

J is TRBJ2-7 and V is TRBV7-2, with TRBD2 matching over 12 bases. The CDR3 sequence is 15 residues long. Germline CDR1 and CDR2: SGHTA and FQGNSA. After removal of 3 bases from V and 4 bases from J, the junction contained 4 bases not matched to a gene. CDR3 nucleotide sequence: TGTGCCAGCAGCTTCCTGACTAGCGGGGGATACGAGCAGTACTTC. Its protein is CASSFLTSGGYEQYF. Based on the CDR3 plus reference TRBV7-2 and TRBJ2-7, the full variable domain is GAGVSQSPSNKVTEKGKDVELRCDPISGHTALYWYRQSLGQGLEFLIYFQGNSAPDKSGLPSDRFSAERTGGSVSTLTIQRTQQEDSAVYLCASSFLTSGGYEQYFGPGTRLTVT.

This rearrangement joins TRBV27 to TRBJ2-7; the D gene is possibly TRBD1 (5 bases). This CDR3 has 13 residues. Germline CDR1 is MNHEY and CDR2 is SMNVEV (reference sequence). Trimming removed 0 bases from V and 6 bases from J, with 9 bases in between. The CDR3 reads CASSLSGRTEQYF. DNA for the CDR3: TGTGCCAGCAGTTTATCGGGGCGGACCGAGCAGTACTTC.

This clonotype occurred a few times. This chain connects TRBV10-3 to TRBJ2-2; 7 bases map to TRBD1. V gave up 5 bases and J gave up 1 base; unmatched junction bases: 1. From germline, CDR1 is ENHRY and CDR2 SYGVKD. CDR3 length: 14 residues. The CDR3 DNA sequence: TGTGCCATCAGTAGGACAGGGAACACCGGGGAGCTGTTTTTT. It codes for CAISRTGNTGELFF.

The table lists this clonotype with many counts. The chain is built from TRBV7-2 and TRBJ2-7; 8 bases agree with TRBD2. CDR1 is SGHTA, CDR2 FQGNSA, per germline. The ends lost 5 bases at V and 1 base at J; junction bases unmatched: 7. This CDR3 contains 15 residues. The CDR3 nucleotides read TGTGCCAGCAGCGTCTTAGCGGGGCCATCCTACGAGCAGTACTTC. This gives the protein CASSVLAGPSYEQYF.